This T cell receptor (beta chain) was observed in a study of technical replicates of blood from several donors. Sequenced by immunoSEQ multiplex PCR; TCRdb stores in-frame clones only, minus some. There are about 69,000 clones in the sample; approximately 88% occur only once, and roughly 4.5% lies in the top ten. The CDR3 has 19 amino acids. Germline CDR1 is SGHAT and CDR2 is FQDESV (reference sequence). J was trimmed by 0 bases and V by 4 bases; bases with no gene match: 13. Source material: PBMCs. The origin of this receptor is a human donor in good health. Some clones in this sample may be carry-over from other donors' samples. The chain combines TRBV11-1 with TRBJ2-4; 9 bases match TRBD1. CDR3 residues: CASSSISRDRALAKNIQYF. CDR3 sequence (DNA): TGTGCCAGCAGCTCAATCTCCCGGGACAGGGCGTTAGCCAAAAACATTCAGTACTTC.